The 14 T cell receptor beta chains below were found in one sample sequenced in a study of blood T cell repertoires in COVID-19. TCRdb keeps only in-frame clones here, not all; method: immunoSEQ multiplex PCR. The table includes approximately 63,000 clones, roughly 80% detected once. The sample comprised peripheral blood. The receptors come from a woman in her 70s with acute or convalescent COVID-19.

This chain joins TRBV24-1 and TRBJ1-1; D is uncertain. The V and J ends lost 5 bases and 7 bases respectively, with 10 bases between them. Germline V CDR1 and CDR2: KGHDR, SFDVKD. This CDR3 has 12 residues. This CDR3 is CATSGYHGEAFF. The CDR3 coding sequence is TGTGCCACCAGTGGCTACCATGGTGAAGCTTTCTTT.

The chain combines TRBV10-3 with TRBJ1-5; 8 bases line up with TRBD1. Germline V gene sequence: CDR1 ENHRY, CDR2 SYGVKD. V lost 2 bases, J lost 6 bases, and 12 bases stayed unmatched. The length of the CDR3 is 17 residues. As DNA, the CDR3 is TGTGCCATCAGTGAGATCGGGACAGGAGGGGAAGGTCAGCCCCAGCATTTT. This sequence encodes CAISEIGTGGEGQPQHF.

The chain has TRBV5-1 and TRBJ2-7; a weak D match, TRBD2 (5 bases). V lost 3 bases and J 6 bases, leaving 13 bases between the germline ends. CDR1 and CDR2 from the germline V gene are SGHRS and YFSETQ. The CDR3 runs to 13 residues. CDR3 sequence reads: CASSSPASGEQYF. The CDR3 coding sequence is TGCGCCAGCAGCTCACCGGCCAGCGGCGAGCAGTACTTC.

Only a few counts were recorded for this clone. CDR3 amino acids: CASSLRDRNSNQPQHF. CDR3 nucleotide sequence: TGCGCCAGCAGCTTGCGGGACAGGAATAGCAATCAGCCCCAGCATTTT. This rearrangement joins TRBV5-1 to TRBJ1-5, with 8 bases fitting TRBD1. The CDR3 loop spans 16 amino acids. With 1 base clipped from V and 0 bases from J, the junction kept 3 bases outside the gene matches. Germline CDR1 and CDR2: SGHRS and YFSETQ.

The V gene is TRBV2, the J gene TRBJ1-4, with D possibly being TRBD1 (5 bases). The ends were cut back, 6 bases at V and 4 bases at J, with 9 bases in the middle. This CDR3 has 13 amino acids. Germline V gives CDR1 SNHLY, CDR2 FYNNEI. The CDR3 loop is CASRRGYNEKLFF. Written as DNA, the CDR3 is TGTGCCAGCAGAAGGGGTTATAATGAAAAACTGTTTTTT.

V is TRBV28 and J is TRBJ1-4; D is possibly TRBD1 (5 bases). There are 14 residues in the CDR3. The germline V gene has CDR1 MDHEN and CDR2 SYDVKM. Trimming cost V 6 bases and J 8 bases, with 16 bases left between them. In nucleotides, the CDR3 is TGTGCCAGCAGACCTCAGGGAGGTCGGGAAAAACTGTTTTTT. This encodes CASRPQGGREKLFF.

The chain recombines TRBV19 with TRBJ2-1; 12 nucleotides agree with TRBD2. The CDR3 runs to 14 residues. Germline V gives CDR1 LNHDA, CDR2 SQIVND (reference sequence). The ends lost 6 bases at V and 5 bases at J; junction bases unmatched: 2. Here the CDR3 DNA reads TGTGCCAGTAGCCGGACTAGCGGGGACAATGAGCAGTTCTTC. This codes for CASSRTSGDNEQFF.

The chain employs TRBV7-9 and TRBJ1-2; 7 positions match TRBD1. This CDR3 region has 16 residues. Germline V lookup: CDR1 SEHNR, CDR2 FQNEAQ (reference sequence). V shed 5 bases and J 0 bases; nucleotides not matched to a gene: 9. The chain's CDR3 is CASSELHRGANYGYTF. CDR3 DNA: TGTGCCAGCAGCGAGCTCCACAGGGGCGCTAACTATGGCTACACCTTC.

V gene TRBV5-1 combines with J gene TRBJ1-3, with no clear D. The CDR3 spans 14 residues. The germline V and J ends were trimmed by 2 bases and 4 bases, with 10 bases remaining between them. CDR1 is SGHRS and CDR2 is YFSETQ in the germline V gene. The CDR3 DNA is TGCGCCAGCAGCTTTGACATCTTCGGAAACACCATATATTTT. Translated: CASSFDIFGNTIYF. Supplemented by reference TRBV5-1 and TRBJ1-3, the full variable domain reads KAGVTQTPRYLIKTRGQQVTLSCSPISGHRSVSWYQQTPGQGLQFLFEYFSETQRNKGNFPGRFSGRQFSNSRSEMNVSTLELGDSALYLCASSFDIFGNTIYFGEGSWLTVV.

The V gene is TRBV11-2, the J gene TRBJ1-2; D remains ambiguous. From germline, CDR1 is SGHAT and CDR2 FQNNGV. This CDR3 spans 14 amino acids. V lost 2 bases and J 5 bases, leaving 12 bases between the germline ends. The CDR3 sequence: CASSLSVGSYGYTF. The CDR3 nucleotides are TGTGCCAGCAGCTTAAGCGTGGGGAGTTATGGCTACACCTTC.

The CDR3 protein is CASSLGSRQDEQFF. The CDR3 nucleotides are TGTGCCAGCAGCTTAGGAAGCAGGCAGGATGAGCAGTTCTTC. This chain joins TRBV7-2 and TRBJ2-1; D is unresolved. Looked up from germline, CDR1 is SGHTA and CDR2 is FQGNSA. V was shortened by 1 base and J by 8 bases, with 12 bases between the two germline ends. This CDR3 comprises 14 residues.

The chain carries TRBV7-8 and TRBJ1-6, with 10 bases matching TRBD1. This CDR3 has 13 residues. Germline CDR1 SGHVS, CDR2 FQNEAQ. The trim removed 5 bases at V and 9 bases at J, leaving 1 base unmatched. DNA for the CDR3: TGTGCCAGCAGCGGGGACAGGGGTTCACCCCTCCACTTT. Translated: CASSGDRGSPLHF.

The V call is TRBV6-5, the J call TRBJ2-7, with 8 nucleotides matching TRBD1. Germline V gene data show CDR1 as MNHEY and CDR2 as SVGAGI. V shed 7 bases and J 2 bases; nucleotides not matched to a gene: 4. CDR3 length equals 13 residues. The CDR3 coding sequence is TGTGCCAGCACCAAACAGGGGGCCTACGAGCAGTACTTC. Translated: CASTKQGAYEQYF.

The V call is TRBV6-6, the J call TRBJ2-1, with TRBD2 matching 10 bases. V dropped 5 bases and J dropped 6; count of bases not matched to a gene: 7. This CDR3 region has 15 residues. Germline V gives CDR1 MNHNY, CDR2 SVGAGI (reference sequence). CDR3 amino acids: CASSNPGLASNEQFF. In DNA form, the CDR3 reads TGTGCCAGCAGTAACCCGGGACTAGCGTCCAATGAGCAGTTCTTC.